This record concerns one T cell receptor beta chain sequence. As yet, its antigen is unknown. The CDR3 length is 15 residues. Looked up from germline, CDR1 is SEHNR and CDR2 is FQNEAQ (reference sequence). The J segment lost 3 bases and the V segment lost 4 bases, leaving 5 bases of the junction unmatched. The sample originates from a study of shared clonotypes between healthy human individuals. Study-level background: Those who served as donors were a couple of women and a few men between the ages of 18 and 49. Findings and caveats of the study: Limitation of the genetic and exposure-history diversity represented came from the few donors.

Deep-level settings were used for running the assay. Each subset's genomic DNA was split evenly across several immunoSEQ plates. Data came from immunoSEQ multiplex PCR; TCRdb stores just in-frame clones and leaves some out. The profile shows some 2.4 million clones, more than 85% of them singletons. The receptor's source is a man younger than 35 in good health. Some clones in this sample may be carry-over from other donors' samples. The sequenced material came from naive CD4+ T cells from PBMCs. This sample's subset: CD45RA+ positively selected. The chain carries TRBV7-9 and TRBJ2-3, with 9 positions matching TRBD2. The CDR3 here is CASSSVRGGTDTQYF. DNA of the CDR3: TGTGCCAGCAGCTCCGTGCGGGGGGGTACAGATACGCAGTATTTT.